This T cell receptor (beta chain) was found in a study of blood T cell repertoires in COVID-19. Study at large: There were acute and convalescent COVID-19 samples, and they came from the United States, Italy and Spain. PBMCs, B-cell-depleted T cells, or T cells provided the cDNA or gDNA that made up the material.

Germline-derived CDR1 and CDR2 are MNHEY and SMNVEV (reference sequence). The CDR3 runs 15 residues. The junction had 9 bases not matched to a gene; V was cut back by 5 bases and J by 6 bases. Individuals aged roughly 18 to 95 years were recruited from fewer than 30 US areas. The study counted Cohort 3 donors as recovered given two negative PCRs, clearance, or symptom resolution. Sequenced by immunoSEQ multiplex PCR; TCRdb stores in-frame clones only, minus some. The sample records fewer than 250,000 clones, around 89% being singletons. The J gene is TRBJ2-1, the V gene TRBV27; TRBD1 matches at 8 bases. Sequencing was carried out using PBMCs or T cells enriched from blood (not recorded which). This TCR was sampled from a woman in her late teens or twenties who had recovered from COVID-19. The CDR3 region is CASSIQGASGNEQFF. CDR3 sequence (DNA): TGTGCCAGCAGTATCCAGGGGGCTTCTGGCAATGAGCAGTTCTTC.